This T cell receptor beta chain was sequenced in a study of memory CD4+ T cells and cytomegalovirus serostatus. For the study at large: This sample comes from healthy Belgian adults, under 10 CMV seropositive, roughly 22 seronegative.

The sort gate was single viable CD3+CD4+CD8-CD45RO+ cells for memory CD4+ T cells. Total CD4+ T cells were enriched by CD4 positive selection. Repertoires were generated with immunoSEQ multiplex PCR, while TCRdb's copy carries only in-frame clones and drops some. The sample has under 35,000 clones; 70% to 80% are singletons. The germline V and J ends were trimmed by 4 bases and 7 bases, with 11 bases remaining between them. Germline assignment: CDR1 MNHEY and CDR2 SVGAGI. The CDR3 covers 14 residues. As to this clone: Its cognate antigen is unknown.

Overall study findings and caveats: Suggested: most of the CMV-linked TCR signature lies in CD4+ memory cells.

The gene calls are TRBV6-5 and TRBJ1-6; D uncertain. The source of this sequence is an adult in good health and CMV-seronegative. Input material: memory CD4+ T cells from blood. The chain's CDR3 is CASSSPGHNSPLHF. The CDR3 DNA follows: TGTGCCAGCAGTTCGCCGGGCCACAATTCACCCCTCCACTTT.